The TCR beta chain under discussion was sequenced for a study of T cells in localized non-small cell lung cancer. Findings and caveats of the study: Because only a single region of the tumor was sequenced, heterogeneity remains possible.

Sequencing was performed with immunoSEQ multiplex PCR; in TCRdb, only in-frame clones are kept and a portion is missing. The sample shows roughly 38,000 clones, about 88% of them seen only once. Germline assignment: CDR1 KGHSH and CDR2 LQKENI. The germline V and J ends were trimmed by 3 bases and 0 bases, with 6 bases remaining between them. The CDR3 extends over 13 amino acids. This clone was seen only once. As yet, its antigen is unknown. The receptor comes from a woman between 18 and 50 years old with stage III lung adenocarcinoma. The genes are TRBV18 and TRBJ2-7, with unresolved D. Specimen: peripheral blood, collected before any cancer treatment. The CDR3 nucleotides read TGTGCCAGCTCACCTGCTAGCTCCTACGAGCAGTACTTC. Translated, it gives CASSPASSYEQYF.